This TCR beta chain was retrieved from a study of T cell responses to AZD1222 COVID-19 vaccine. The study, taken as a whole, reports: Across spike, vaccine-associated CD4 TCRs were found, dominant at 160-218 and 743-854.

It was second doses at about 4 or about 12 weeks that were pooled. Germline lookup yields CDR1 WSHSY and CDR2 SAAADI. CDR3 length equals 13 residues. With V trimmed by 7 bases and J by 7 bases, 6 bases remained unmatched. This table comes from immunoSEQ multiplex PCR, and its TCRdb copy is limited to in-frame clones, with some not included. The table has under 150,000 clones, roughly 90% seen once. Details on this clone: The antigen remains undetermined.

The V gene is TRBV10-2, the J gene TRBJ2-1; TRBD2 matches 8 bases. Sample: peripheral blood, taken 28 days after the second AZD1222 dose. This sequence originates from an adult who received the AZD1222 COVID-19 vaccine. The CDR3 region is CASTGSGVNEQFF. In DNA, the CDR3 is TGCGCCAGCACGGGTAGCGGGGTAAATGAGCAGTTCTTC.